Many counts were recorded for the clone carrying this T cell receptor beta chain. Germline loops: CDR1 SNHLY, CDR2 FYNNEI. V dropped 1 base and J dropped 3 bases, with 7 bases sitting between them. The CDR3 sequence is 13 residues long. What was amplified from RNA transcripts were TCR beta CDR3 regions. The HTBI primer set was used in a first-round RT-PCR of the TCR CDR3. TCRdb reprocessed the multiplex PCR reads with MiXCR, giving one entry per CDR3 protein. The sample yields hundreds of thousands of distinct CDR3 sequences, around 13% seen once. This sample was included in a study of T cells in Graves' hyperthyroidism and ophthalmopathy.

This clonotype was sampled from a woman in her late teens or twenties with Graves' hyperthyroidism. The chain links TRBV2 to TRBJ2-7; D is uncertain. The source material was blood. The CDR3 DNA reads as TGTGCCAGCAGTGAAGGCCCAGACTACGAGCAGTACTTC. Protein sequence: CASSEGPDYEQYF.